This note documents a single T cell receptor (beta chain) sequence. As yet, its antigen is unknown. This sample was taken from a study of shared clonotypes between healthy human individuals. Germline V gives CDR1 SGHRS, CDR2 YFSETQ. This CDR3 is 16 amino acids long. Trimming took 2 bases from V and 0 from J, leaving 12 bases between them. Using approximately 200 ng DNA, 30,000 or so T cell genomes, the sorted-subset replicate PCRs were run. Authors' data handling: Junction-only immunoSEQ data arrived without quality scores, meaning filtering differed. Profiling relied on immunoSEQ multiplex PCR, and the TCRdb table lists in-frame clones only, not all of them. The V and J calls and the clone size are those of that table, but D and trimming were determined from the DNA. The sample gives approximately 1.5 million clones, roughly 98% of which show up once; roughly 0.42% is in the top ten. The study, taken as a whole, reports: The generation probabilities recorded for non-shared clonotypes fell below those of clonotypes shared by all four donors. Memory subsets generally showed lower estimated richness than naive subsets.

The sample taken for sequencing was naive CD4+ T cells sorted from blood. Documented subset: CD45RA+ positively selected. The sequence was collected from a man aged 25-45 years in good health. The rearrangement links TRBV5-1 to TRBJ2-1, with D possibly being TRBD2 (5 bases). This CDR3 is CASSFGLLTSYNEQFF. CDR3 coding DNA: TGCGCCAGCAGCTTCGGACTCCTGACCTCCTACAATGAGCAGTTCTTC.